These 9 T cell receptor beta chains were all obtained from the same sample, sequenced in a study of blood T cells in healthy people across ages. It was with a sample-barcoded 5' primer and a J-beta primer mix that a second PCR of roughly 6 to 12 cycles was run. TCRdb reprocessed the 5' RACE reads via MiXCR and lists one record per CDR3 protein. The sample yields about 1 million distinct CDR3 sequences, approximately 25% seen once. The sample was also linked to a second study, of T cells of mothers and their children.

Specimen: blood. The receptors come from a girl aged 2-10 years in good health.

This clonotype was found once. The V call is TRBV11-3, the J call TRBJ2-1, with TRBD1 matching over 7 bases. The CDR3 runs 14 residues. Germline CDR1 is SGHNT and CDR2 is YENEEA. J lost 4 bases, V lost 5 bases, and 5 bases had no gene match. The CDR3 nucleotides are TGTGCCAGCAGCCCCCAGACAGGGTACAATGAGCAGTTCTTC. Translation gives CASSPQTGYNEQFF.

In its sample, this clonotype was seen a few times. The rearrangement joins TRBV27 to TRBJ2-3, with D maybe TRBD2 (7 bases). Germline-derived CDR1 and CDR2 are MNHEY and SMNVEV (reference sequence). The V end was cut by 3 bases, the J end by 6 bases, with 19 bases between. This CDR3 has 16 residues. As DNA, the CDR3 is TGTGCCAGCAGTTTGAGGGGGGGCGGTTTGGTGGATACGCAGTATTTT. Amino acid sequence: CASSLRGGGLVDTQYF.

The rearrangement joins TRBV10-3 to TRBJ2-2; 8 bases map to TRBD2. Germline CDR1 ENHRY, CDR2 SYGVKD. V lost 9 bases to trimming and J lost 2 bases; unmatched junction nucleotides: 2. The CDR3 runs to 13 residues. The CDR3 region is CAILAANTGELFF. In DNA, the CDR3 is TGTGCCATACTAGCGGCAAACACCGGGGAGCTGTTTTTT.

This clonotype was observed a handful of times. The chain couples TRBV5-1 to TRBJ2-2; D uncertain. The CDR3 has 16 residues. CDR1 is SGHRS, CDR2 YFSETQ, per germline. V was shortened by 4 bases and J by 0 bases, with 13 bases between the two germline ends. CDR3 region: CASSLSGPANTGELFF. The CDR3 coding sequence is TGCGCCAGCAGCCTTTCCGGCCCCGCGAACACCGGGGAGCTGTTTTTT.

The chain links TRBV5-1 to TRBJ2-5; D is unresolved. The V end was cut by 0 bases, the J end by 2 bases, with 8 bases between. CDR1 is SGHRS, CDR2 YFSETQ, per germline. CDR3 size: 14 residues. The CDR3 DNA reads TGCGCCAGCAGCTTGGTACAGATACAAGAGACCCAGTACTTC. It codes for CASSLVQIQETQYF. Full variable domain (outside the CDR3, taken from reference TRBV5-1 and TRBJ2-5): KAGVTQTPRYLIKTRGQQVTLSCSPISGHRSVSWYQQTPGQGLQFLFEYFSETQRNKGNFPGRFSGRQFSNSRSEMNVSTLELGDSALYLCASSLVQIQETQYFGPGTRLLVL.

This clonotype was observed a handful of times. The junction departs from the called germline gene at one end, perhaps through a read error. This rearrangement joins TRBV5-1 to TRBJ2-6; possibly TRBD1 for D (5 bases). Germline lookup yields CDR1 SGHRS and CDR2 YFSETQ. The CDR3 has 16 amino acids. CDR3 DNA: TGCGCCAGCAGCATAGGACGGAACTCTGGGGCCAACGTCTTGACTTTC. As protein: CASSIGRNSGANVLTF.

This clonotype was detected only a few times. V is TRBV12-3 or TRBV12-4 and J is TRBJ2-1, with unresolved D. Trimming left V 8 bases short and J 7 bases short, with 18 bases between. This CDR3 region has 14 residues. CDR3 loop: CASWDSNTVNEQFF. The CDR3 DNA is TGTGCCAGCTGGGATTCAAACACGGTGAATGAGCAGTTCTTC.

The chain couples TRBV7-2 to TRBJ1-5; the D gene is possibly TRBD1 (5 bases). There are 13 residues in the CDR3. Looked up from germline, CDR1 is SGHTA and CDR2 is FQGNSA. V lost 4 bases to trimming and J lost 11 bases, with 15 bases between them. The CDR3 is CASSSGRETTQHF. DNA for the CDR3: TGTGCCAGCAGCTCAGGGAGGGAGACGACCCAGCATTTT.

This clonotype has more than one count but fewer than ten. The rearrangement joins TRBV7-9 to TRBJ2-5; 7 bases match TRBD2. The V segment lost 3 bases and the J segment 2 bases; nucleotides outside the gene matches: 6. The CDR3 runs 15 residues. Germline assignment: CDR1 SEHNR and CDR2 FQNEAQ (reference sequence). CDR3 in amino acids: CASSFYSSGQETQYF. CDR3 sequence (DNA): TGTGCCAGCAGCTTTTATTCTAGCGGACAAGAGACCCAGTACTTC. Supplemented by reference TRBV7-9 and TRBJ2-5, the full variable domain reads DTGVSQNPRHKITKRGQNVTFRCDPISEHNRLYWYRQTLGQGPEFLTYFQNEAQLEKSRLLSDRFSAERPKGSFSTLEIQRTEQGDSAMYLCASSFYSSGQETQYFGPGTRLLVL.